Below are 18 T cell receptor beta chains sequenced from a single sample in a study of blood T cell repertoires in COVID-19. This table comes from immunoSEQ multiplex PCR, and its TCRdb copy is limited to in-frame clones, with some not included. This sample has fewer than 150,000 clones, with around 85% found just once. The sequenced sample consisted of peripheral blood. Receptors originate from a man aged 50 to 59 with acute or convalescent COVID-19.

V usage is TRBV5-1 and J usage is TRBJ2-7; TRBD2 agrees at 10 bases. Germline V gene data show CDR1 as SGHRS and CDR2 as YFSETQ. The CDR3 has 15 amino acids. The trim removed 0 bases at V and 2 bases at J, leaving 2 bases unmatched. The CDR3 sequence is CASSLGTSGAYEQYF. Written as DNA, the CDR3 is TGCGCCAGCAGCTTGGGTACTAGCGGGGCCTACGAGCAGTACTTC.

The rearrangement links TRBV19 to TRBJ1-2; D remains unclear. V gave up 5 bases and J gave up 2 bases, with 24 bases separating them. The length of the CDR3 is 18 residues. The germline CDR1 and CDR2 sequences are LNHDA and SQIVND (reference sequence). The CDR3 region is CASSPSYRLAHLNYGYTF. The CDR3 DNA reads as TGTGCCAGTAGTCCTTCTTACCGATTAGCTCATTTAAACTATGGCTACACCTTC.

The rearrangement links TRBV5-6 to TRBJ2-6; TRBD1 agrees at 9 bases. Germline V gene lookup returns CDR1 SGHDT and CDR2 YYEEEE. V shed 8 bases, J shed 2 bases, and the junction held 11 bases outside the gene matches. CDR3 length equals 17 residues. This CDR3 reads CASVGQGFYPGANVLTF. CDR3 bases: TGTGCCAGTGTGGGACAGGGTTTTTATCCTGGGGCCAACGTCCTGACTTTC.

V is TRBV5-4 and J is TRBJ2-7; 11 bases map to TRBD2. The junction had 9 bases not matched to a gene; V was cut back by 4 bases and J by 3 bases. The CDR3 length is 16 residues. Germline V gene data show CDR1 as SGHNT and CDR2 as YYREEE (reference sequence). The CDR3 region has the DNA TGTGCCAGCAGCGAGGGACTAGCGGTAGGGTACTACGAGCAGTACTTC. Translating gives CASSEGLAVGYYEQYF. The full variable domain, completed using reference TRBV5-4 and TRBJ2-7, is ETGVTQSPTHLIKTRGQQVTLRCSSQSGHNTVSWYQQALGQGPQFIFQYYREEENGRGNFPPRFSGLQFPNYSSELNVNALELDDSALYLCASSEGLAVGYYEQYFGPGTRLTVT.

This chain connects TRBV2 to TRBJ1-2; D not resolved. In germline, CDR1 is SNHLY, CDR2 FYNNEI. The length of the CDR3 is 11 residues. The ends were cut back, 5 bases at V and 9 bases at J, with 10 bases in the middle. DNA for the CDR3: TGTGCCAGCAGTCCCCAAATCCGCTACACCTTC. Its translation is CASSPQIRYTF.

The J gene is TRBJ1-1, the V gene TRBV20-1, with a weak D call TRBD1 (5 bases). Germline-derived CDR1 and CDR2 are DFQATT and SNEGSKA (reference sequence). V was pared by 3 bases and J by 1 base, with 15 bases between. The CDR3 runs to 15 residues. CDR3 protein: CSASPDIDPNTEAFF. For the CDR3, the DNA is TGCAGTGCTAGTCCGGACATAGATCCGAACACTGAAGCTTTCTTT.

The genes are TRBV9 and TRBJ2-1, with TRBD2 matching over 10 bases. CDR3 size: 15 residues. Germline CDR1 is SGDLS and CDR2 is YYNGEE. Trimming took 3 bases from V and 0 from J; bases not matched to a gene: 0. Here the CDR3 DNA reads TGTGCCAGCAGCGCTAGCGGGGGCTCCTACAATGAGCAGTTCTTC. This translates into CASSASGGSYNEQFF.

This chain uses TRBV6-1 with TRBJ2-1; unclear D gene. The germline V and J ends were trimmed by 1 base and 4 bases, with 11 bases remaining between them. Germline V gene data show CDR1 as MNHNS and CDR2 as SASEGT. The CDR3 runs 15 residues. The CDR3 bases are TGTGCCAGCAGTGAAGATGTGCCAGGATACAATGAGCAGTTCTTC. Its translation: CASSEDVPGYNEQFF.

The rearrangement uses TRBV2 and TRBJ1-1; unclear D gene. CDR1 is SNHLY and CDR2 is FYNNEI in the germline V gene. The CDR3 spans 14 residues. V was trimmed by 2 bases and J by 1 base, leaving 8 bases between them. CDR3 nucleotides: TGTGCCAGCAGTGAATGGACTGGGAACACTGAAGCTTTCTTT. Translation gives CASSEWTGNTEAFF.

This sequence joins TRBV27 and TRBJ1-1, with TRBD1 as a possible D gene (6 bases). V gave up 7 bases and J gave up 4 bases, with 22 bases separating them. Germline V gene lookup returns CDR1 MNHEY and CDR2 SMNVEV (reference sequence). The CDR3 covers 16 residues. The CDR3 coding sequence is TGTGCCAGCAAACCTATAAGGGGGATTACCAGCACTGAAGCTTTCTTT. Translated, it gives CASKPIRGITSTEAFF.

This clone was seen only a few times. The DNA for the CDR3 is TGTGCCAGTAGTATCCGTTCCTATGGTTCACCCCTCCACTTT. Its translation: CASSIRSYGSPLHF. The chain employs TRBV19 and TRBJ1-6; no firm D call. V lost 3 bases and J lost 9, with 12 bases in between. From germline, CDR1 is LNHDA and CDR2 SQIVND (reference sequence). There are 14 residues in the CDR3.

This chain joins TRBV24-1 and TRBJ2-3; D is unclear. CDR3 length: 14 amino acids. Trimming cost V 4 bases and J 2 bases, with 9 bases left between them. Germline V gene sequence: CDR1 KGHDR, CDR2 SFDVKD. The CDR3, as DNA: TGTGCCACCAGTGAGGGCCAGGCCACAGATACGCAGTATTTT. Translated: CATSEGQATDTQYF.

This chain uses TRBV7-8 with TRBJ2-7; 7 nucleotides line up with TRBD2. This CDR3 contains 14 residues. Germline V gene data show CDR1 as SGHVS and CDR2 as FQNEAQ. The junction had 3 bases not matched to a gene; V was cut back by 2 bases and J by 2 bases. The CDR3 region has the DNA TGTGCCAGCAGCTTATTAGCGGGTCCCTACGAGCAGTACTTC. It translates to CASSLLAGPYEQYF. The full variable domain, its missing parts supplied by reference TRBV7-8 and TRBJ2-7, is GAGVSQSPRYKVAKRGQDVALRCDPISGHVSLFWYQQALGQGPEFLTYFQNEAQLDKSGLPSDRFFAERPEGSVSTLKIQRTQQEDSAVYLCASSLLAGPYEQYFGPGTRLTVT.

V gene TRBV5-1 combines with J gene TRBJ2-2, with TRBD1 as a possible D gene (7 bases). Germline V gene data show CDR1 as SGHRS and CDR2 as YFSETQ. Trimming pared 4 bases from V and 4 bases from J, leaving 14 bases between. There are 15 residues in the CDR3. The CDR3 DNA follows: TGCGCCAGCAGCCCCAGGGGGGATGGCACCGGGGAGCTGTTTTTT. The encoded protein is CASSPRGDGTGELFF.

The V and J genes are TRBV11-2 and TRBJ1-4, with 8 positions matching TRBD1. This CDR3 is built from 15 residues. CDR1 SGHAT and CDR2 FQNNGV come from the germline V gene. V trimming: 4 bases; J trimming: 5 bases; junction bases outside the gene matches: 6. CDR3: CASSSNRGRNEKLFF. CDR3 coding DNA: TGTGCCAGCAGCTCGAACAGGGGGAGAAATGAAAAACTGTTTTTT.

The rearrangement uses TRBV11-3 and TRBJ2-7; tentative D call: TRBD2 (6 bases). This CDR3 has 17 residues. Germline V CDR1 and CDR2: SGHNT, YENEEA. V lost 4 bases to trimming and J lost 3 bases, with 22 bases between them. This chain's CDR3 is CASSSRAAGRRNYEQYF. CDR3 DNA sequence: TGTGCCAGCAGCTCCCGGGCGGCGGGACGCCGTAACTACGAGCAGTACTTC.

This CDR3 is CASSLALATTGELFF. CDR3 nucleotides: TGCGCCAGCAGCTTGGCCCTAGCTACCACCGGGGAGCTGTTTTTT. This chain joins TRBV5-1 and TRBJ2-2; TRBD2 is a possible D gene (5 bases). The CDR3 sequence is 15 residues long. The germline CDR1 and CDR2 sequences are SGHRS and YFSETQ. The germline V and J ends were trimmed by 0 bases and 4 bases, with 10 bases remaining between them.

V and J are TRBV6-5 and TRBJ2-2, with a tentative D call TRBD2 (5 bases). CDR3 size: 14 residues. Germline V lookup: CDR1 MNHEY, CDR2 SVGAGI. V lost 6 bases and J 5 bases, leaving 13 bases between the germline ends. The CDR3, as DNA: TGTGCCAGCAGCCGGACTGGGCCGACCGGGGAGCTGTTTTTT. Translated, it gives CASSRTGPTGELFF.